The present T cell receptor (beta chain) was sequenced within a study of cytomegalovirus exposure and HLA in healthy donors. The germline CDR1 and CDR2 sequences are MNHNS and SASEGT. V was cut by 1 base and J by 1 base, with 14 bases left in between. This CDR3 contains 16 residues. Study-wide results and limits: The classifier reportedly diagnosed cytomegalovirus status with high sensitivity and specificity. CMV antigen specificity was confirmed in vitro for a few CMV-associated chains. First-cohort TCR clusters were later found to tend to co-occur in the roughly 110 validation repertoires.

Concerning this clone itself: The antigen remains undetermined.

Some clones are missing from TCRdb's copy, which holds only in-frame ones; the method was immunoSEQ multiplex PCR. Altogether some 170,000 clones are present, over 85% being singletons, with the ten largest covering roughly 4.2%. The chain has TRBV6-1 and TRBJ2-7; TRBD2 is a possible D gene (6 bases). This receptor was obtained from a man younger than 30 in good health and CMV-seropositive. Sequenced material: PBMCs. CDR3 DNA: TGTGCCAGCAGTGAAGTATTGGCGGGAAGGTCCTACGAGCAGTACTTC. Amino acids: CASSEVLAGRSYEQYF.